A single T cell receptor beta chain is shown here with its context. The length of the CDR3 is 15 residues. CDR1 and CDR2 from the germline V gene are SEHNR and FQNEAQ (reference sequence). Trimming shortened V by 2 bases and J by 5 bases, and 12 bases separated the two germline ends. This sample is part of a study of graft-versus-host responses after intestinal transplantation. Study conclusions and caveats: Detected in recipient marrow were GvH clones, some of which were first observed in ileum or blood.

The data were produced by immunoSEQ multiplex PCR, yet TCRdb's version contains in-frame clones alone and is incomplete. The repertoire holds approximately 7,600 clones, with 30% as singletons. Plated together were around 200,000 CFSE-labeled responder cells and around 200,000 irradiated, violet-dye-labeled stimulator cells. After the reaction, proliferating CFSE-low CD3+CD4+ and CD3+CD8+ responders were sorted. The sequencing used alloreactive CD4+ T cells from a mixed lymphocyte reaction culture, collected before intestinal transplant. Subset here: CFSE-low proliferating T cells sorted from roughly six-day pre-transplant mixed lymphocyte reaction (GvH or HvG direction). The receptor comes from a human patient who received an intestinal transplant. The V call is TRBV7-9, the J call TRBJ1-4; perhaps TRBD1 as D (6 bases). The CDR3 sequence is CASSLLTGQNEKLFF. CDR3 in DNA: TGTGCCAGCAGCTTATTGACAGGTCAGAATGAAAAACTGTTTTTT.